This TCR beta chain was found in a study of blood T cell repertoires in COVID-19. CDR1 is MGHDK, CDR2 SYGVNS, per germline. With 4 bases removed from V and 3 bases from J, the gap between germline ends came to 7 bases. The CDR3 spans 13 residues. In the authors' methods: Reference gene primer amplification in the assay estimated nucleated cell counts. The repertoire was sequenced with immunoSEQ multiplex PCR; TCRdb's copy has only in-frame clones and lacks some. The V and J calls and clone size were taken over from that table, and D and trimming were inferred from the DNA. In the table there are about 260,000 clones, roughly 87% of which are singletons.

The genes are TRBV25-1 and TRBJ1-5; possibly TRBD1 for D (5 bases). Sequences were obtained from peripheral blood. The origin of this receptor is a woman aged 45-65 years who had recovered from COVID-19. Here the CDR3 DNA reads TGTGCCAGCAGTGGGGGGGTCAATCAGCCCCAGCATTTT. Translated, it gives CASSGGVNQPQHF.